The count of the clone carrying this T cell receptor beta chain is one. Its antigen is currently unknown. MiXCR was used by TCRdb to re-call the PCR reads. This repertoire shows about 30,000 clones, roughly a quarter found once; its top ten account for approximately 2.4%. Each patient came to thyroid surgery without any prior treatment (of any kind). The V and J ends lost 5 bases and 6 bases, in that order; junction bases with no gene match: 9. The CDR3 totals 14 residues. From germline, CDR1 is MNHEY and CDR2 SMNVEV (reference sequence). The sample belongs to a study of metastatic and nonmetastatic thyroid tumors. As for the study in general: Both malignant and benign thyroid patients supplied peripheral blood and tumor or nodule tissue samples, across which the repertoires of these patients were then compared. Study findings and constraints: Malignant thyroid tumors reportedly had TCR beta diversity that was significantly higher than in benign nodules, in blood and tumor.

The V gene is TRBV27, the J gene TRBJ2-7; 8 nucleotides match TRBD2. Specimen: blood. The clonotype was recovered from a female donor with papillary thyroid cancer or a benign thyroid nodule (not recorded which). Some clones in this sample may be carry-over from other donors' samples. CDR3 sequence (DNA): TGTGCCAGCAGTGGGCCTAGCGGGTGGGCCGAGCAGTACTTC. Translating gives CASSGPSGWAEQYF.